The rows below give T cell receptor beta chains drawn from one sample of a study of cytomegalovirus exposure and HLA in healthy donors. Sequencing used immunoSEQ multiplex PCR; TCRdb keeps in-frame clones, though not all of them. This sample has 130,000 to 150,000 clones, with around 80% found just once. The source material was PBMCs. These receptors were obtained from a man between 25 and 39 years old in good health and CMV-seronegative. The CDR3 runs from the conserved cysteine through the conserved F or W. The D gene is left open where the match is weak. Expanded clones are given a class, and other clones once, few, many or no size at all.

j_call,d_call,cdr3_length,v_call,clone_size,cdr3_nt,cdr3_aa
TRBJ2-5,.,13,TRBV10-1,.,TGCGCCAGCAGCCCCACTAGAATCGAGACCCAGTACTTC,CASSPTRIETQYF
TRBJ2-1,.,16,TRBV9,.,TGTGCCAGCAGCGTAGGAGGGCTGGCCGGTTACAATGAGCAGTTCTTC,CASSVGGLAGYNEQFF
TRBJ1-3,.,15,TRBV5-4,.,TGTGCCAGCAGCTTGGGACACAGCTCTGGAAACACCATATATTTT,CASSLGHSSGNTIYF
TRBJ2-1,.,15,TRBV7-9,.,TGTGCCAGCAGCTTAGGGGTCGGGACCTACAATGAGCAGTTCTTC,CASSLGVGTYNEQFF
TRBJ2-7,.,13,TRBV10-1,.,TGCGCCAGCAGCCCGGGACTGGACTACGAGCAGTACTTC,CASSPGLDYEQYF
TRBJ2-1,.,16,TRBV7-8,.,TGTGCCAGCAGCCCAAAAACCGGGACTTCTTACAATGAGCAGTTCTTC,CASSPKTGTSYNEQFF
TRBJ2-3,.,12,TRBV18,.,TGTGCCAGCTCACCAGCGAGGGAGACGCAGTATTTT,CASSPARETQYF
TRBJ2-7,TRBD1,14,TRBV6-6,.,TGTGCCACCAAGGGACAGGGTAGCTCCTACGAGCAGTACTTC,CATKGQGSSYEQYF
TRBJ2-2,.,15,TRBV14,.,TGTGCCAGCAGCCAATTTACAGGGCCCACCGGGGAGCTGTTTTTT,CASSQFTGPTGELFF
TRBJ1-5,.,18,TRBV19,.,TGTGCCAGTAGTCGGGACCCAAGGGGGGGAATTAGCAATCAGCCCCAGCATTTT,CASSRDPRGGISNQPQHF
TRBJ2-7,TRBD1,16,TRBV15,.,TGTGCCACCAGCGGATTTGCCGGGACAGAGGACTACGAGCAGTACTTC,CATSGFAGTEDYEQYF
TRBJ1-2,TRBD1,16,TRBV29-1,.,TGCAGCGTTGCACCGGACAGGGGAGGTGGTAAGGATGGCTACACCTTC,CSVAPDRGGGKDGYTF
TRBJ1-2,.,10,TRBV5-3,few,TGTGCCAGAAGCATCTCCGGGAGATACTTC,CARSISGRYF
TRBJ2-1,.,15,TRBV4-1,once,TGCGCCAGCAGCTCGGAACCGGGACTTTACAATGAGCAGTTCTTC,CASSSEPGLYNEQFF
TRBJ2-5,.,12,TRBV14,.,TGTGCCAGCAGCCAAAGCCGTTGGACCCAGTACTTC,CASSQSRWTQYF
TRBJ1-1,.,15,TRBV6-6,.,TGTGCCAGCAGACCAGACAGGCGACTGAACACTGAAGCTTTCTTT,CASRPDRRLNTEAFF
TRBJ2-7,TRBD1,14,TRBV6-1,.,TGTGCCAGCAGCGTTGGGACAGGCGGGCGGGAGCAGTACTTC,CASSVGTGGREQYF
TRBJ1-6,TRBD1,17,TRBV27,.,TGTGCCAGCAGTCCACAAGCGGGACAGGGACGATCGTCGCCCCTCCACTTT,CASSPQAGQGRSSPLHF
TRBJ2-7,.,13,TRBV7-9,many,TGTGCCAGCAGCCTTGACTCGACCTACGAGCAGTACTTC,CASSLDSTYEQYF
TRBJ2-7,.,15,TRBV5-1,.,TGCGCCAGCAGCTACGACGACAGTTCCTCCTACGAGCAGTACTTC,CASSYDDSSSYEQYF
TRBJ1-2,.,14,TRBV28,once,TGTGCCAGCAGTTCTCCCCGGCTTGGAGGAGGCTACACCTTC,CASSSPRLGGGYTF
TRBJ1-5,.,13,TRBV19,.,TGTGCCAGTAGCCAGGGGTTCAATCAGCCCCAGCATTTT,CASSQGFNQPQHF
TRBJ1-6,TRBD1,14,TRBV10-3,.,TGTGCCATCCGACAGGGTCGGGATAATTCACCCCTCCACTTT,CAIRQGRDNSPLHF
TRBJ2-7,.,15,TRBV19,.,TGTGCCAGTAGCCCAGTGGGATCAGGGGTGAACGAGCAGTACTTC,CASSPVGSGVNEQYF
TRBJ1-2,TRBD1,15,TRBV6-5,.,TGTGCCAGCAGCCACGACAGGGGAGGTAACTATGGCTACACCTTC,CASSHDRGGNYGYTF
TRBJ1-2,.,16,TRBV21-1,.,TGTGCCAGCAGCAAACCCCCTTTGGGGGGGTACTATGGCTACACCTTC,CASSKPPLGGYYGYTF
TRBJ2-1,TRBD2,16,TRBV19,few,TGTGCCAGTAGTATCGGGCCTAGCGGGCACTACAATGAGCAGTTCTTC,CASSIGPSGHYNEQFF
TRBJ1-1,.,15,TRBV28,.,TGTGCCAGCAGTTGGTGGGGCAGGGTGAACACTGAAGCTTTCTTT,CASSWWGRVNTEAFF
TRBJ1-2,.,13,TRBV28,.,TGTGCCAGCAGGTCAGGGGCTAGCTATGGCTACACCTTC,CASRSGASYGYTF
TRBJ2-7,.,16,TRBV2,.,TGTGCCAGCAGCGCACCACCGGGATACCCCTCCTACGAGCAGTACTTC,CASSAPPGYPSYEQYF
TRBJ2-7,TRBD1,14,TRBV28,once,TGTGCCAGCAGGGGCGGGACAGGAGCCTACGAGCAGTACTTC,CASRGGTGAYEQYF
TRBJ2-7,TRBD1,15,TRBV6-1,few,TGTGCCAGCAGTTCGACCGGGACAGGGGTAGTCGAGCAGTACTTC,CASSSTGTGVVEQYF
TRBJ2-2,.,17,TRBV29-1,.,TGCAGCGTTGATTTAGGCAGACAGAGAGATAACACCGGGGAGCTGTTTTTT,CSVDLGRQRDNTGELFF
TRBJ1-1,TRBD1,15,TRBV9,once,TGTGCCAGCAGCGTAGCTGGGACAGCGAACACTGAAGCTTTCTTT,CASSVAGTANTEAFF
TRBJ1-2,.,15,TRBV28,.,TGTGCCAGCAGTTTCAGTCCGAGCTCGGGTCACGGCTACACCTTC,CASSFSPSSGHGYTF
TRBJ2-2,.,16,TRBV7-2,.,TGTGCCAGCAGATATTCCAACAACCAGGGGACCGGGGAGCTGTTTTTT,CASRYSNNQGTGELFF
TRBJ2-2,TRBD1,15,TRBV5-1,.,TGCGCCAGCAGCTTGGGGGACAGGGAGGCCGGGGAGCTGTTTTTT,CASSLGDREAGELFF
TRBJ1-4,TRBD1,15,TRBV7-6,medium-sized,TGTGCCAGCAGTCCGGACAGGGAGGTTTTTGGAAAACTGTTTTTT,CASSPDREVFGKLFF
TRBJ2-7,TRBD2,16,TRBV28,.,TGTGCCAGCAGTTCATCAGGACTAGCGGGATTCTACGAGCAGTACTTC,CASSSSGLAGFYEQYF
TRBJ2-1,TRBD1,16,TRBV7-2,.,TGTGCCAGCAGCTTTCGTCCCGGGACAGGGGAGGGTGAGCAGTTCTTC,CASSFRPGTGEGEQFF
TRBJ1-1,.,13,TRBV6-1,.,TGTGCCAGCACCGGACAGAGAAACACTGAAGCTTTCTTT,CASTGQRNTEAFF
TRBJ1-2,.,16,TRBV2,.,TGTGCCAGCAGTGAAGCCCCCAGAACGGGAAACTATGGCTACACCTTC,CASSEAPRTGNYGYTF
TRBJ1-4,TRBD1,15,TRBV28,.,TGTGCCAGCAGTTTGGGGACAGCCTTATATGAAAAACTGTTTTTT,CASSLGTALYEKLFF
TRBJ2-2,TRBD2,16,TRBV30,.,TGTGCCTGGAATCCAACTAGCGGGACGAACACCGGGGAGCTGGTTTTT,CAWNPTSGTNTGELVF
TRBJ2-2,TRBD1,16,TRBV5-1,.,TGCGCCAGCAGCTCCACACAGGGGGCGGGGACCGGGGAGCTGTTTTTT,CASSSTQGAGTGELFF
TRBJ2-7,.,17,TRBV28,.,TGTGCCAGCACCCCCGGAGGGGCTCGGGACGGATCCTACGAGCAGTACTTC,CASTPGGARDGSYEQYF
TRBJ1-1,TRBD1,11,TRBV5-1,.,TGCGCCAGCCTCGGACAGGGTGAAGCTTTCTTT,CASLGQGEAFF
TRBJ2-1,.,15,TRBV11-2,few,TGTGCCAGCAGCTCTCTAGCGGAGGGGGGCAATGAGCAGTTCTTC,CASSSLAEGGNEQFF
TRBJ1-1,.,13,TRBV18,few,TGTGCCAGCTCACCACCCTCGGGGGCTGAAGCTTTCTTT,CASSPPSGAEAFF
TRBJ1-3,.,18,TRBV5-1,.,TGCGCCAGCAGCCCCTACTTAGGCAGGGCCAACTCTGGAAACACCATATATTTT,CASSPYLGRANSGNTIYF
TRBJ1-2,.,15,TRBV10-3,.,TGTGCCATCAGTGCGTTGGCAGGGAAGAACTATGGCTACACCTTC,CAISALAGKNYGYTF